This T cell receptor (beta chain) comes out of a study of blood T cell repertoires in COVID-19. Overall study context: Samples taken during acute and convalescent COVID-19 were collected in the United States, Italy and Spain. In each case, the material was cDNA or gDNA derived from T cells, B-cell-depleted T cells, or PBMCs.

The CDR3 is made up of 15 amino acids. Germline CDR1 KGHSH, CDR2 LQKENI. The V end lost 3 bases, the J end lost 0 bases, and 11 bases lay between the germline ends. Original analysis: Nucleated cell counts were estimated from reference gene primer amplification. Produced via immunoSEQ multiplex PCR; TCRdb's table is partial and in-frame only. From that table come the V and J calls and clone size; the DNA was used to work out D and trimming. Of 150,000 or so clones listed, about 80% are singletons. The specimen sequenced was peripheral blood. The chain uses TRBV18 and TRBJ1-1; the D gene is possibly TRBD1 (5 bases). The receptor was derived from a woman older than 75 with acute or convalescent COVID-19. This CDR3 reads CASSPRGVVNTEAFF. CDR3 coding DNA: TGTGCCAGCTCACCGCGGGGGGTAGTGAACACTGAAGCTTTCTTT.